This T cell receptor (beta chain) emerged from a study of blood T cell repertoires in COVID-19. This table comes from immunoSEQ multiplex PCR, and its TCRdb copy is limited to in-frame clones, with some not included. This sample yields around 140,000 clones, of which roughly 87% are seen a single time; around 1.6% belongs to the top ten. V lost 0 bases and J lost 4; bases outside the gene matches: 5. This CDR3 spans 15 amino acids. CDR1 and CDR2 (germline): LGHNA, YSLEER. V gene TRBV4-3 combines with J gene TRBJ1-2; TRBD1 agrees at 7 bases. The clonotype originates from a human donor in a cohort sampled during active COVID-19. Sample: peripheral blood. CDR3 residues: CASSQEEGAGYGYTF. For the CDR3, the DNA is TGCGCCAGCAGCCAAGAAGAGGGGGCTGGCTATGGCTACACCTTC.